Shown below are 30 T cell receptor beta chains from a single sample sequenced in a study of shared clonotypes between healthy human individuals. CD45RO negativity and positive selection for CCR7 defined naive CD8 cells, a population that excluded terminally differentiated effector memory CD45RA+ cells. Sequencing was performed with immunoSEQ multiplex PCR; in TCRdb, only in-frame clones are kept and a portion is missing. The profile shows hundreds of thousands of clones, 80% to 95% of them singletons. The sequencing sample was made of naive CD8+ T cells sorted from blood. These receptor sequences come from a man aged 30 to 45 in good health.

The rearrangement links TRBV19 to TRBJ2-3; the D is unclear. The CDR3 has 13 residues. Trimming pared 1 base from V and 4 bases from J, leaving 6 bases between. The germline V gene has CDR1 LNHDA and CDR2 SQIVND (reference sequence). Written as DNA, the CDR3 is TGTGCCAGTAGTATAGTTGATTCAGATACGCAGTATTTT. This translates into CASSIVDSDTQYF. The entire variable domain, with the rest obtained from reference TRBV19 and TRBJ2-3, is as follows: DGGITQSPKYLFRKEGQNVTLSCEQNLNHDAMYWYRQDPGQGLRLIYYSQIVNDFQKGDIAEGYSVSREKKESFPLTVTSAQKNPTAFYLCASSIVDSDTQYFGPGTRLTVL.

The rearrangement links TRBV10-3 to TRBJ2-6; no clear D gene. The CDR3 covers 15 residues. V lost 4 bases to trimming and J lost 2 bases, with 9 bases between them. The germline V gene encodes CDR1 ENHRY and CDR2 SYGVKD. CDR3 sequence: CAISAAIPGANVLTF. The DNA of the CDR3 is TGTGCCATCAGTGCTGCTATCCCTGGGGCCAACGTCCTGACTTTC.

The chain's CDR3 is CASSLVGEGNGYTF. The CDR3 nucleotides are TGTGCCAGCAGCTTGGTCGGGGAGGGGAATGGCTACACCTTC. This chain connects TRBV5-5 to TRBJ1-2; perhaps TRBD1 as D (5 bases). The CDR3 consists of 14 residues. V dropped 0 bases and J dropped 6 bases, with 12 bases sitting between them. In germline, CDR1 is SGHKS, CDR2 YYEKEE (reference sequence).

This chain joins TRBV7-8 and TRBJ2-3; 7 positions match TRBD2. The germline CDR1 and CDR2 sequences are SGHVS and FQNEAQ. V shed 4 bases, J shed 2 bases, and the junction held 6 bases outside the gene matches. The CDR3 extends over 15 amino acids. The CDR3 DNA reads TGTGCCAGCAGCTCGCGGGGGAGTTTCACAGATACGCAGTATTTT. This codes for CASSSRGSFTDTQYF.

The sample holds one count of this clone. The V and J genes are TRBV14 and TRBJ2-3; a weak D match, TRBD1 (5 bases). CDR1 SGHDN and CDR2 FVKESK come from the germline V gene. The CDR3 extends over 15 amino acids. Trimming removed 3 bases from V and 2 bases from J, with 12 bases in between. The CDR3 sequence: CASSHARQPTDTQYF. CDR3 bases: TGTGCCAGCAGCCATGCTAGACAGCCCACAGATACGCAGTATTTT.

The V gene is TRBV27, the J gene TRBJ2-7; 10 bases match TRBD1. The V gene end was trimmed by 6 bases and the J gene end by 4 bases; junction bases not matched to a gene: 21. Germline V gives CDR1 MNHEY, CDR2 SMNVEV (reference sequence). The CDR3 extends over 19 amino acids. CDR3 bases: TGTGCCAGCAGCCTTAACCGGGACAGGGGTCGCGGGAGTTCGTACGAGCAGTACTTC. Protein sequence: CASSLNRDRGRGSSYEQYF.

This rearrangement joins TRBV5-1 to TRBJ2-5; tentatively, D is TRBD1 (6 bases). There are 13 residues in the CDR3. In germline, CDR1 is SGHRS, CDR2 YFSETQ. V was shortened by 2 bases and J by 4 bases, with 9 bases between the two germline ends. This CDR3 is CASSLRTAETQYF. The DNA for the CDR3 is TGCGCCAGCAGCTTACGGACAGCAGAGACCCAGTACTTC.

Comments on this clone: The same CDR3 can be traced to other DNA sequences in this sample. The CDR3, as DNA: TGTGCCAGCAGTTTACTAGCGGGAGGGCCGGGCACAGATACGCAGTATTTT. It translates to CASSLLAGGPGTDTQYF. The V gene is TRBV27, the J gene TRBJ2-3; 12 bases line up with TRBD2. This CDR3 contains 17 residues. CDR1 and CDR2 (germline): MNHEY, SMNVEV (reference sequence). Unmatched junction bases numbered 4, after V lost 2 bases and J lost 1 base.

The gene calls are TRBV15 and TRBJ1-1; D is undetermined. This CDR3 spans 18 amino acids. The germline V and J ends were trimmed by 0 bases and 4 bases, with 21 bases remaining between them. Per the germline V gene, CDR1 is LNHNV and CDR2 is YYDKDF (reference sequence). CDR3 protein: CATSRDLDRAPLGTEAFF. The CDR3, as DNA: TGTGCCACCAGCAGAGATTTGGACCGCGCCCCTTTGGGCACTGAAGCTTTCTTT.

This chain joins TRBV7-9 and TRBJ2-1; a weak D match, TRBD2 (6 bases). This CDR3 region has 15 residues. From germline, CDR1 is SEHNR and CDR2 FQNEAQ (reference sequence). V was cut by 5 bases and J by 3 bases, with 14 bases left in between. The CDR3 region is CASSPWVADYNEQFF. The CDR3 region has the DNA TGTGCCAGCAGCCCGTGGGTAGCGGACTACAATGAGCAGTTCTTC.

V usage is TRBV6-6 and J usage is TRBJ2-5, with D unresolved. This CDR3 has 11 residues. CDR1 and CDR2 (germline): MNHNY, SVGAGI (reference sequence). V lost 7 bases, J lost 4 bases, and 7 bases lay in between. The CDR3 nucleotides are TGTGCCAGCACCATCGGAGAGACCCAGTACTTC. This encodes CASTIGETQYF.

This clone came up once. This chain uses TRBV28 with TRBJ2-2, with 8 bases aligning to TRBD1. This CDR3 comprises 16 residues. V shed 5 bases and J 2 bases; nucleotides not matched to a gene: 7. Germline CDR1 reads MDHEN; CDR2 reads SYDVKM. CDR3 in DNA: TGTGCCAGCAGTCCCAGGGACAGGTTTAACACCGGGGAGCTGTTTTTT. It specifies CASSPRDRFNTGELFF. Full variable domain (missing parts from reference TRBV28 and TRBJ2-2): DVKVTQSSRYLVKRTGEKVFLECVQDMDHENMFWYRQDPGLGLRLIYFSYDVKMKEKGDIPEGYSVSREKKERFSLILESASTNQTSMYLCASSPRDRFNTGELFFGEGSRLTVL.

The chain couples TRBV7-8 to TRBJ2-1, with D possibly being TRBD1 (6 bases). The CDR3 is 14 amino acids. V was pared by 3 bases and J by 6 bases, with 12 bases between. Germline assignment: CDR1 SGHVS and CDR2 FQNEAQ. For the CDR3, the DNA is TGTGCCAGCAGCTTTAATATAGGGGGCAATGAGCAGTTCTTC. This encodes CASSFNIGGNEQFF.

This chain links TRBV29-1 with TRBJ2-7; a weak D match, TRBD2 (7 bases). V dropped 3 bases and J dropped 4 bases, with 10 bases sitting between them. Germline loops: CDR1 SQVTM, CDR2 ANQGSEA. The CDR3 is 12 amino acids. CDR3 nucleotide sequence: TGCAGCGTTGAGGGGGGGCATTACGAGCAGTACTTC. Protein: CSVEGGHYEQYF.

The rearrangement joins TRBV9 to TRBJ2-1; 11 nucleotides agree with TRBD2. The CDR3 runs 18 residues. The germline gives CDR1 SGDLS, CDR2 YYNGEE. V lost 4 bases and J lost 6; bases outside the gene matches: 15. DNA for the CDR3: TGTGCCAGCAGCCAAAGACTAGCGGGACTCAACGAGGGCAATGAGCAGTTCTTC. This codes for CASSQRLAGLNEGNEQFF.

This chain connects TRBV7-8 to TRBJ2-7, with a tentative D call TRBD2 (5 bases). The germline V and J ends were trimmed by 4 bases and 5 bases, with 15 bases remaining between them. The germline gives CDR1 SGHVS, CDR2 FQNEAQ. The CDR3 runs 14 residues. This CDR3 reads CASSSSRGDDEQYF. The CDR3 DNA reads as TGTGCCAGCAGCTCCAGCCGGGGAGACGACGAGCAGTACTTC.

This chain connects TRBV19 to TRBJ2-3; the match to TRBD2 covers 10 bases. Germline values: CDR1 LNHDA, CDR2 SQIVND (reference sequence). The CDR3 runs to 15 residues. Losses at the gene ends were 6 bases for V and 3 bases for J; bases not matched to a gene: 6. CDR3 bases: TGTGCCAGTAGGTGGGCTAGCGGGAGTACAGATACGCAGTATTTT. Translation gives CASRWASGSTDTQYF.

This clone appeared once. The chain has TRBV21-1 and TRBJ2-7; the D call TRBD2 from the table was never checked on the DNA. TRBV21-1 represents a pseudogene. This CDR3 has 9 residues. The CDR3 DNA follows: TGTGCCAGACGGGGGGAGCAGTACTTC. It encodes CARRGEQYF.

Written as DNA, the CDR3 is TGTGCCAGCAGCTTGCCGGGAATCTCTGGAAACACCATATATTTT. Amino acid sequence: CASSLPGISGNTIYF. The chain couples TRBV5-4 to TRBJ1-3; the D is unclear. The CDR3 runs 15 residues. The ends were cut back, 1 base at V and 0 bases at J, with 8 bases in the middle. CDR1 and CDR2 (germline): SGHNT, YYREEE (reference sequence).

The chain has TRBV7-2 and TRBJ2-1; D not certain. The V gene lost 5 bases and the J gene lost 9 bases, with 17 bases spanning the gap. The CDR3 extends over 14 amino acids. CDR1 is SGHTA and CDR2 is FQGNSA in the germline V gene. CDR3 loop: CASSLDPGVGEQFF. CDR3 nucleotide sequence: TGTGCCAGCAGCCTGGACCCTGGAGTTGGTGAGCAGTTCTTC.

DNA for the CDR3: TGTGCCAGCAGCAATCCCGGGACTAGGGACACCTACGAGCAGTACTTC. Its protein product is CASSNPGTRDTYEQYF. This rearrangement joins TRBV7-9 to TRBJ2-7; 8 nucleotides agree with TRBD2. This CDR3 is 16 amino acids long. The trim removed 5 bases at V and 2 bases at J, leaving 11 bases unmatched. Germline-derived CDR1 and CDR2 are SEHNR and FQNEAQ (reference sequence).

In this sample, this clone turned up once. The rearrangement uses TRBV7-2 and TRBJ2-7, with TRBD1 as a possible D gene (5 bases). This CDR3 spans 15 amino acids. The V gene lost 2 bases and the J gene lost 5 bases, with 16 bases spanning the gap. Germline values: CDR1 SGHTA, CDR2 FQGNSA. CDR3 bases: TGTGCCAGCAGCTTATATAGGCAGGGTATCGACGAGCAGTACTTC. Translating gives CASSLYRQGIDEQYF.

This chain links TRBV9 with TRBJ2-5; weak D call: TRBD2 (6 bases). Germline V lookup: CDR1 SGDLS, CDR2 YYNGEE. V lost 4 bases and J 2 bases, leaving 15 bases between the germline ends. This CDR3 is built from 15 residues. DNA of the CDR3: TGTGCCAGCAGCCTTAGGGGACTTTTGCAAGAGACCCAGTACTTC. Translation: CASSLRGLLQETQYF.

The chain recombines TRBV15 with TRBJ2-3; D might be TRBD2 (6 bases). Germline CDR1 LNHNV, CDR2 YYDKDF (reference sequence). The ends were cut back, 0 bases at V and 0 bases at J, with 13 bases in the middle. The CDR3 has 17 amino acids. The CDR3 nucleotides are TGTGCCACCAGCAGAGACATCAGGAGCGGGAGCACAGATACGCAGTATTTT. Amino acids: CATSRDIRSGSTDTQYF. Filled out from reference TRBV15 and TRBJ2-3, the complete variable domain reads DAMVIQNPRYQVTQFGKPVTLSCSQTLNHNVMYWYQQKSSQAPKLLFHYYDKDFNNEADTPDNFQSRRPNTSFCFLDIRSPGLGDTAMYLCATSRDIRSGSTDTQYFGPGTRLTVL.

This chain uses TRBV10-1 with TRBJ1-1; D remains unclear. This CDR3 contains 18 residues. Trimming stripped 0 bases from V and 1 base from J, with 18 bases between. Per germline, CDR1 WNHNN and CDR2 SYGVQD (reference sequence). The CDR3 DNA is TGCGCCAGCAGTGAGTCGATGGCAATAGGTATCCAGAACACTGAAGCTTTCTTT. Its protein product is CASSESMAIGIQNTEAFF.

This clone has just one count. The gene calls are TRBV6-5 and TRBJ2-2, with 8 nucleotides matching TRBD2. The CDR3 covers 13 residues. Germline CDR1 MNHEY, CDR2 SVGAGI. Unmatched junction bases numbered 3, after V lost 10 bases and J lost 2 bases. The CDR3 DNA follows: TGTGCCACCGGGGGGGGAAACACCGGGGAGCTGTTTTTT. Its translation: CATGGGNTGELFF.

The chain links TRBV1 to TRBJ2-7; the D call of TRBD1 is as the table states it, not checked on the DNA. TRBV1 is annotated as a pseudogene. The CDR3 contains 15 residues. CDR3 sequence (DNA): TGCACCAGCCGCCGAACCGGACAGGATCCCTACGAGCAGTACTTC. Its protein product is CTSRRTGQDPYEQYF.

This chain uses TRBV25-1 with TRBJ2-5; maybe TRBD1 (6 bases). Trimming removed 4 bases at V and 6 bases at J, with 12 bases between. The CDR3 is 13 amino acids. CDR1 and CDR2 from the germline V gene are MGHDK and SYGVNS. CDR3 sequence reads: CASSGEDRQTQYF. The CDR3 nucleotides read TGTGCCAGCAGTGGTGAGGACAGACAGACCCAGTACTTC. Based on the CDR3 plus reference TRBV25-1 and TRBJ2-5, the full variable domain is EADIYQTPRYLVIGTGKKITLECSQTMGHDKMYWYQQDPGMELHLIHYSYGVNSTEKGDLSSESTVSRIRTEHFPLTLESARPSHTSQYLCASSGEDRQTQYFGPGTRLLVL.

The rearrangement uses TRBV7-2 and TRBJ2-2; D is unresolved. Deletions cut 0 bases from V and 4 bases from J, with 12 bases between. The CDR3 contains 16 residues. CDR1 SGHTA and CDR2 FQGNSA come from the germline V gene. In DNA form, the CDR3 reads TGTGCCAGCAGCTTAGCGGGTTCTAGTAGCACCGGGGAGCTGTTTTTT. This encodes CASSLAGSSSTGELFF.

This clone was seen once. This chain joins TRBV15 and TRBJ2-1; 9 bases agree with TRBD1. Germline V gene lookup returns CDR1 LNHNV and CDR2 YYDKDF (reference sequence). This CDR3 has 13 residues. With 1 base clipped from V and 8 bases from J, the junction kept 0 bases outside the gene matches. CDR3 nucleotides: TGTGCCACCAGCAGAGGGACAGGGGATGAGCAGTTCTTC. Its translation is CATSRGTGDEQFF.